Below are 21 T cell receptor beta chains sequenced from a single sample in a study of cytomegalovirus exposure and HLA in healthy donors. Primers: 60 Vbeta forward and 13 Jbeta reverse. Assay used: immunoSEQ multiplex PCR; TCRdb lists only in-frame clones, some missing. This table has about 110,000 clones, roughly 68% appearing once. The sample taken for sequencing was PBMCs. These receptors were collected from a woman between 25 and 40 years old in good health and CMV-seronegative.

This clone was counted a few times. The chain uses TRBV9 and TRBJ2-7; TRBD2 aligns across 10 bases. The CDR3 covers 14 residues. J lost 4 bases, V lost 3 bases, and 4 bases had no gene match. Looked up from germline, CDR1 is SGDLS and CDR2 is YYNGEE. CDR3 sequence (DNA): TGTGCCAGCAGCGCTATAGCGGGAGGATACGAGCAGTACTTC. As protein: CASSAIAGGYEQYF.

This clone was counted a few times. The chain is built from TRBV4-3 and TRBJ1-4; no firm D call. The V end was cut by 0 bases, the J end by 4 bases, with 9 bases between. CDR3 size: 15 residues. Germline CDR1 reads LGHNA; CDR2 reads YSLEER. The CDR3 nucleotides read TGCGCCAGCAGCCAAGATCACAAGATTAATGAAAAACTGTTTTTT. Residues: CASSQDHKINEKLFF.

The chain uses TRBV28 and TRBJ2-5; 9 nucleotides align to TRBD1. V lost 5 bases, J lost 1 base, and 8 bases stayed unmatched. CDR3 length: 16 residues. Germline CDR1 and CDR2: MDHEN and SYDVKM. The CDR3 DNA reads TGTGCCAGCAGTGTGGGACAGGGTGGTCTCCAAGAGACCCAGTACTTC. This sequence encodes CASSVGQGGLQETQYF.

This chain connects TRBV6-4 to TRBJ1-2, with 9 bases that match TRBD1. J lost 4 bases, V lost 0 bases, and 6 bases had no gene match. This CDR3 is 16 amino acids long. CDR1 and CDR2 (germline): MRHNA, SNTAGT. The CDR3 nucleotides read TGTGCCAGCAGTGACTCGATTGACAGGGGGGCCTATGGCTACACCTTC. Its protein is CASSDSIDRGAYGYTF.

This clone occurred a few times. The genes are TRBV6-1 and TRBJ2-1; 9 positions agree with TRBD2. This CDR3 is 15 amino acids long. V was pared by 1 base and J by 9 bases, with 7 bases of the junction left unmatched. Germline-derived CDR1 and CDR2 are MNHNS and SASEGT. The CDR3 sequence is CASSEGREGVGEQFF. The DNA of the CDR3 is TGTGCCAGCAGTGAAGGGCGGGAGGGAGTGGGTGAGCAGTTCTTC.

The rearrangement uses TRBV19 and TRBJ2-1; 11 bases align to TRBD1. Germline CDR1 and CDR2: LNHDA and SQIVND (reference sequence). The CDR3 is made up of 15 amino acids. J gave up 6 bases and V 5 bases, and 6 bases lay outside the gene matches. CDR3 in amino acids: CASSPLGTGGNEQFF. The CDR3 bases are TGTGCCAGTAGTCCCCTAGGGACAGGGGGCAATGAGCAGTTCTTC.

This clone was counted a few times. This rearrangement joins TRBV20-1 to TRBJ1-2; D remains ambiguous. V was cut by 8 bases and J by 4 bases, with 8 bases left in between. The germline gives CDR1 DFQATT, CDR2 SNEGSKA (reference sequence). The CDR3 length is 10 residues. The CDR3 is CSLNSYGYTF. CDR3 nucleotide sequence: TGCAGTCTCAACAGCTATGGCTACACCTTC.

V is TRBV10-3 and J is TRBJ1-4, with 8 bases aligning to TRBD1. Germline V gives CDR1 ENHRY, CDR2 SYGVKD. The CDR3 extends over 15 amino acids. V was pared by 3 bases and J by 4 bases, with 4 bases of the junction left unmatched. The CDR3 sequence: CAISDPDRGNEKLFF. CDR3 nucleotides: TGTGCCATCAGTGACCCTGACAGGGGTAATGAAAAACTGTTTTTT.

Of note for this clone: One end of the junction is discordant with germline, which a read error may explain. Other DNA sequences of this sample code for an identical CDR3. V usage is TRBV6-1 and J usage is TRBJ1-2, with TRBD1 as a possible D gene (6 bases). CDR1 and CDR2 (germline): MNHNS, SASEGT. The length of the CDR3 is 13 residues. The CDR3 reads CASRNREPYGYTF. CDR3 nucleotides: TGTGCTAGCAGGAACAGGGAACCCTATGGCTACACCTTC.

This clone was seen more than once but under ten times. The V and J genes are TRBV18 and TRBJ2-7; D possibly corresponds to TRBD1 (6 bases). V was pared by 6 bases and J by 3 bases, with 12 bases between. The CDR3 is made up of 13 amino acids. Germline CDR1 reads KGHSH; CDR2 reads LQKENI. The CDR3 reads CASSTDSNYEQYF. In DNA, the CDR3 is TGTGCCAGCTCGACGGACAGCAACTACGAGCAGTACTTC.

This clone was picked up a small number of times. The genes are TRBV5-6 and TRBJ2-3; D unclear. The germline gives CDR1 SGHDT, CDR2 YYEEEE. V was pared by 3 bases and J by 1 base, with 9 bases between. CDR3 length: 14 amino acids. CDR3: CASSSYVGTDTQYF. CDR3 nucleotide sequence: TGTGCCAGCAGCTCCTATGTGGGCACAGATACGCAGTATTTT.

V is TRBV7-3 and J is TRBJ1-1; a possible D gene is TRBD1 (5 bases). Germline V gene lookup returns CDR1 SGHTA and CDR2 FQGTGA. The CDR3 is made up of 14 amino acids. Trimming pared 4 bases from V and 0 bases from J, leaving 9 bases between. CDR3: CASSSGLMNTEAFF. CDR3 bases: TGTGCCAGCAGCTCGGGACTGATGAACACTGAAGCTTTCTTT.

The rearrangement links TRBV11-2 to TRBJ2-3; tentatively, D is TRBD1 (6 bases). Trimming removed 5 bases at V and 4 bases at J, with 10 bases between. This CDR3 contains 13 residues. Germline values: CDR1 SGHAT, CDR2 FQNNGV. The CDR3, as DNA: TGTGCCAGCAGCCTCAGGACAGCAGATACGCAGTATTTT. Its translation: CASSLRTADTQYF. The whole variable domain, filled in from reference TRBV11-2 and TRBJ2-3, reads EAGVAQSPRYKIIEKRQSVAFWCNPISGHATLYWYQQILGQGPKLLIQFQNNGVVDDSQLPKDRFSAERLKGVDSTLKIQPAKLEDSAVYLCASSLRTADTQYFGPGTRLTVL.

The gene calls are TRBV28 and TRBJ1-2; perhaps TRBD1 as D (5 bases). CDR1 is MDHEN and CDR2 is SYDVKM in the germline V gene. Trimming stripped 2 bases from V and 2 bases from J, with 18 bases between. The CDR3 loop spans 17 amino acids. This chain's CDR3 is CASSLRPKGWGNYGYTF. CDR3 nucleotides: TGTGCCAGCAGTTTACGCCCAAAGGGATGGGGCAACTATGGCTACACCTTC.

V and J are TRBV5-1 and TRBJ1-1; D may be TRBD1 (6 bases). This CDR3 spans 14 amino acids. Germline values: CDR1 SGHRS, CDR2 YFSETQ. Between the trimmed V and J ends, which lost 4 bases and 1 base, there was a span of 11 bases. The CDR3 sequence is CASSVEGQNTEAFF. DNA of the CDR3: TGCGCCAGCAGCGTAGAGGGACAGAACACTGAAGCTTTCTTT.

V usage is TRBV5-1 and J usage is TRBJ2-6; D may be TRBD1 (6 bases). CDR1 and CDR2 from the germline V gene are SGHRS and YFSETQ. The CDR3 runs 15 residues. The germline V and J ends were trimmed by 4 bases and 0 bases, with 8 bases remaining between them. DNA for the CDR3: TGCGCCAGCAGCCGACAGGTCTCTGGGGCCAACGTCCTGACTTTC. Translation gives CASSRQVSGANVLTF.

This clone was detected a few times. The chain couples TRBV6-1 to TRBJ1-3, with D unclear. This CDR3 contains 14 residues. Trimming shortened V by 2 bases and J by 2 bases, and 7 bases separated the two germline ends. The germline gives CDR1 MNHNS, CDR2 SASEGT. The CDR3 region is CASSEYFPGNTIYF. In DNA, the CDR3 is TGTGCCAGCAGTGAATATTTTCCTGGAAACACCATATATTTT.

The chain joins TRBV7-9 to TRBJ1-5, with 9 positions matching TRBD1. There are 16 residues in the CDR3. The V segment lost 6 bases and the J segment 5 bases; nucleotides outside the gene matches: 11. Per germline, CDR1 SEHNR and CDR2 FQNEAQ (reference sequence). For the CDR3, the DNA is TGTGCCAGCAGTTCCGGGACAGGGAATTTCGATCAGCCCCAGCATTTT. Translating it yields CASSSGTGNFDQPQHF. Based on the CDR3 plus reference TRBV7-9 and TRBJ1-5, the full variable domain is DTGVSQNPRHKITKRGQNVTFRCDPISEHNRLYWYRQTLGQGPEFLTYFQNEAQLEKSRLLSDRFSAERPKGSFSTLEIQRTEQGDSAMYLCASSSGTGNFDQPQHFGDGTRLSIL.

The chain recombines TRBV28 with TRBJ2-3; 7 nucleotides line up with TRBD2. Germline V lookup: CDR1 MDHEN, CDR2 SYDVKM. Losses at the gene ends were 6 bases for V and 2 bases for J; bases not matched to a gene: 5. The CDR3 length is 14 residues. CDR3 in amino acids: CASRPGGHTDTQYF. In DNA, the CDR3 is TGTGCCAGCAGACCGGGAGGCCACACAGATACGCAGTATTTT.

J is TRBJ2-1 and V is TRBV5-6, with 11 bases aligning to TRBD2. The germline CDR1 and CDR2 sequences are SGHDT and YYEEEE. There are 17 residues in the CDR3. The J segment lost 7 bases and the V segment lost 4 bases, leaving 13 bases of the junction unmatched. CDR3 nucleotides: TGTGCCAGCAGCCATTATAAACTAGCGGGAGATTCAAATGAGCAGTTCTTC. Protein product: CASSHYKLAGDSNEQFF.

DNA of the CDR3: TGTGCCAGCTCACCAAACCTATACAGGGATAGCACTGAAGCTTTCTTT. Residues: CASSPNLYRDSTEAFF. This chain uses TRBV18 with TRBJ1-1; the D gene is possibly TRBD1 (6 bases). Germline-derived CDR1 and CDR2 are KGHSH and LQKENI. The CDR3 runs to 16 residues. With 2 bases removed from V and 4 bases from J, the gap between germline ends came to 17 bases.